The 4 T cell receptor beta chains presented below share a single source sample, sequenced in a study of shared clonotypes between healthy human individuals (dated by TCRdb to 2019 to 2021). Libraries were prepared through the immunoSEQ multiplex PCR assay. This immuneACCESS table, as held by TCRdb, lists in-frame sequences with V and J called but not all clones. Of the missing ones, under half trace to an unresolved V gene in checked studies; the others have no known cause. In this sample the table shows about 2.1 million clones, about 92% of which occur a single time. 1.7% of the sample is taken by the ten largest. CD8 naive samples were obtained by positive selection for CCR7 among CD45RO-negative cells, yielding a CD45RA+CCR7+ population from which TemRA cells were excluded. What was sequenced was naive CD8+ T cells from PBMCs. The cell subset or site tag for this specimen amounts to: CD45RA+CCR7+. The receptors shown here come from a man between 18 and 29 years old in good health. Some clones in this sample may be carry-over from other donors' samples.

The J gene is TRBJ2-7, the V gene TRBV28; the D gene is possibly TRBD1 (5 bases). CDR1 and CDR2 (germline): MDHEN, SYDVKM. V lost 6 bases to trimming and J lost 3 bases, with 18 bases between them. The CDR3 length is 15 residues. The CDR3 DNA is TGTGCCAGCAGGGACGCAGGGAATTGGGGCTACGAGCAGTACTTC. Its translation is CASRDAGNWGYEQYF.

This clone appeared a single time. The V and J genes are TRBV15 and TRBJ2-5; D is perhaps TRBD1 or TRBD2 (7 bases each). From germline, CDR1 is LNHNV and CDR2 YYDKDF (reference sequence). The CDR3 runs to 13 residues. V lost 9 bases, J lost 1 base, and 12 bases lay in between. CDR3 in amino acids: CATAGQSQETQYF. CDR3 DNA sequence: TGTGCCACAGCGGGACAGTCCCAAGAGACCCAGTACTTC.

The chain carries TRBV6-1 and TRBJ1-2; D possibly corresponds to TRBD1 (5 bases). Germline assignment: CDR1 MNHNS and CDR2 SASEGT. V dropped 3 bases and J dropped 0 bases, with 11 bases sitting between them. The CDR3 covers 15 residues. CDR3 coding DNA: TGTGCCAGCAGTGACTGGGACCTATCTAACTATGGCTACACCTTC. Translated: CASSDWDLSNYGYTF.

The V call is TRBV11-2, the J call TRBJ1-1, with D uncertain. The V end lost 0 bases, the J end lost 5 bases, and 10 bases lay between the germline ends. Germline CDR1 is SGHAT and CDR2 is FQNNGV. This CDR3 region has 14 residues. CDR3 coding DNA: TGTGCCAGCAGCTTAGATTTAGATGGGACTGAAGCTTTCTTT. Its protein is CASSLDLDGTEAFF.